This section outlines one T cell receptor (beta chain) sequence together with its context. One Seattle source followed patients from active infection through their disease course. This CDR3 is built from 13 residues. Germline assignment: CDR1 GTSNPN and CDR2 SVGIG (reference sequence). Trimming stripped 2 bases from V and 4 bases from J, with 10 bases between. These data are taken from a study of blood T cell repertoires in COVID-19. Study-level background: The study drew acute and convalescent COVID-19 samples from the United States, Italy and Spain.

Assay: immunoSEQ multiplex PCR; the TCRdb copy retains only in-frame clones and omits some. The data contain around 40,000 clones, about 90% of them singletons. What was sequenced was peripheral blood. The V call is TRBV30, the J call TRBJ2-3; D is possibly TRBD2 (5 bases). The clonotype was recovered from a man between 60 and 75 years old with COVID-19, enrolled during active disease. This CDR3 is CAWSRGWADTQYF. CDR3 in DNA: TGTGCCTGGAGTCGGGGTTGGGCAGATACGCAGTATTTT.